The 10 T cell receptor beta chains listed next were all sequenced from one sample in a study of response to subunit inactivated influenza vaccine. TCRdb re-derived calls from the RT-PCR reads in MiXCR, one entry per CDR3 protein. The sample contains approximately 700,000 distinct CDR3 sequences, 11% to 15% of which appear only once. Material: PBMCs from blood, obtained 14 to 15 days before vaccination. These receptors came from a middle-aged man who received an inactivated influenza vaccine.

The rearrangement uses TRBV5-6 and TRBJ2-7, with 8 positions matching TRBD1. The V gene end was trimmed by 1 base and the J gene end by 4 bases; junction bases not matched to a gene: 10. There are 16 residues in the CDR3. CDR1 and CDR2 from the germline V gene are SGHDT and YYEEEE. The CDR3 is CASSLWWGQGAYEQYF. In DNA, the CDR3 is TGTGCCAGCAGCTTGTGGTGGGGGCAGGGGGCTTACGAGCAGTACTTC.

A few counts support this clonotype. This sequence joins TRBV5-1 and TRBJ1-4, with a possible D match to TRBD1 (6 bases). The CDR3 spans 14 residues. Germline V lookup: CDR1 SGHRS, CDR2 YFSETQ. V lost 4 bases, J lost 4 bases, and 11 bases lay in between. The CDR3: CASSEGRGNEKLFF. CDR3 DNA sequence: TGCGCCAGCAGCGAGGGCAGGGGTAATGAAAAACTGTTTTTT.

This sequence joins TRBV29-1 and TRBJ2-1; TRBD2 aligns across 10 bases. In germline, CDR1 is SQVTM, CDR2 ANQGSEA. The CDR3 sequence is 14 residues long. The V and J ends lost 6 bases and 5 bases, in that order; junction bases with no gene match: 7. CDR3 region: CSVHGLAVNNEQFF. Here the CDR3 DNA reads TGCAGCGTCCACGGACTAGCGGTTAACAATGAGCAGTTCTTC.

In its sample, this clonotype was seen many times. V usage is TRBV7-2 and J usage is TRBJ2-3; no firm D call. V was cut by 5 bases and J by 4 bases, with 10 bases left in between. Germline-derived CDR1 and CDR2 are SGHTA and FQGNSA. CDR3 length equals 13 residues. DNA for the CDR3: TGTGCCAGCAGCCCTAGAAAGGCAGATACGCAGTATTTT. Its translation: CASSPRKADTQYF.

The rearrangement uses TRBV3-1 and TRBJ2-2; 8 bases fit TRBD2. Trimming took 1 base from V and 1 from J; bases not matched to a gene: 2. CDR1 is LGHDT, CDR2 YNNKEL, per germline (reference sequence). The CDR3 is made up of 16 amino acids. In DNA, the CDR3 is TGTGCCAGCAGCCAAGCAACTAGCGGGAACACCGGGGAGCTGTTTTTT. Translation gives CASSQATSGNTGELFF.

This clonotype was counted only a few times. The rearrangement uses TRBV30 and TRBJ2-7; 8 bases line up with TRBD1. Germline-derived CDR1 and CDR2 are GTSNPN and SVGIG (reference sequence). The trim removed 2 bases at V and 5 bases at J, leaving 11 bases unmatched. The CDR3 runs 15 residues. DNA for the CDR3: TGTGCCTGGAGTCTGGCGGGGACAGGACGTAACGAGCAGTACTTC. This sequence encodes CAWSLAGTGRNEQYF.

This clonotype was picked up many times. The CDR3 reads CASSQVGGLAYEQYF. CDR3 nucleotide sequence: TGCGCCAGCAGCCAAGTAGGAGGGCTAGCCTACGAGCAGTACTTC. The rearrangement links TRBV4-1 to TRBJ2-7; D perhaps matches TRBD2 (6 bases). Germline CDR1 is MGHRA and CDR2 is YSYEKL. Deletions cut 1 base from V and 2 bases from J, with 12 bases between. This CDR3 has 15 amino acids.

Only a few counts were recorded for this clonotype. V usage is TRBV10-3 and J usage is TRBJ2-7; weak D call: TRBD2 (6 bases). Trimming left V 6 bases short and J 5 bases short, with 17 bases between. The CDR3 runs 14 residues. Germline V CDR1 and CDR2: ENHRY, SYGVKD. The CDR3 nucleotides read TGTGCCATCAGGGGCGGGGAGCAGGCAAACGAGCAGTACTTC. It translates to CAIRGGEQANEQYF.

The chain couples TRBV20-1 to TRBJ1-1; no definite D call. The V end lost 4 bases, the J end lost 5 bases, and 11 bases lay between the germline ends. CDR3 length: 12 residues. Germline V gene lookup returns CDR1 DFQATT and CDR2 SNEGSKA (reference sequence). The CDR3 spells CSAKQTGTEAFF. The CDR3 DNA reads TGCAGTGCTAAACAGACGGGAACTGAAGCTTTCTTT.

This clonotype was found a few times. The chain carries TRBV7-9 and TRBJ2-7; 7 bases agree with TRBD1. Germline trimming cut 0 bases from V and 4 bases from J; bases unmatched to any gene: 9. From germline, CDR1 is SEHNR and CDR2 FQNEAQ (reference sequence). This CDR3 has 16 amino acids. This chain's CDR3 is CASSLAPRGRWYEQYF. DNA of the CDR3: TGTGCCAGCAGCTTAGCGCCGAGGGGGCGTTGGTACGAGCAGTACTTC. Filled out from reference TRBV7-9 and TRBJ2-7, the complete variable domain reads DTGVSQNPRHKITKRGQNVTFRCDPISEHNRLYWYRQTLGQGPEFLTYFQNEAQLEKSRLLSDRFSAERPKGSFSTLEIQRTEQGDSAMYLCASSLAPRGRWYEQYFGPGTRLTVT.